The rows below give T cell receptor beta chains drawn from one sample of a study of brain T cells in children with intractable seizures. The data were produced by immunoSEQ multiplex PCR, yet TCRdb's version contains in-frame clones alone and is incomplete. The table shows 340,000 or so clones, with over 90% occurring only once. Sequencing used peripheral blood, obtained approximately 5 months after surgery. These receptors originate from a boy in the first two years of life with tuberous sclerosis and intractable seizures. Each CDR3 is given with its conserved first and last residue. D genes are given only for firm matches. Where a row states a size, it is once, few, many or the class of an expanded clone; other rows omit it.

V gene	J gene	clone size	D gene	CDR3 protein	CDR3 DNA
TRBV28	TRBJ1-1	.	TRBD1	CASSLDRDYTEAFF	TGTGCCAGCAGTTTAGACAGGGACTACACTGAAGCTTTCTTT
TRBV10-3	TRBJ2-7	.	.	CAPRLQYF	TGTGCCCCACGCTTGCAGTACTTC
TRBV9	TRBJ1-4	.	.	CASSFRLGVNEKLFF	TGTGCCAGCAGCTTCCGTCTAGGGGTCAATGAAAAACTGTTTTTT
TRBV6-6	TRBJ1-2	.	TRBD1	CASSSEQGDLYGYTF	TGTGCCAGCAGTTCCGAACAGGGGGATTTATATGGCTACACCTTC
TRBV19	TRBJ1-5	.	TRBD1	CASSPQGVWNQPQHF	TGTGCCAGTAGTCCGCAGGGGGTTTGGAATCAGCCCCAGCATTTT
TRBV7-3	TRBJ2-7	.	.	CASSLGQNYEQYF	TGTGCCAGCAGCTTAGGACAAAACTACGAGCAGTACTTC
TRBV13	TRBJ2-2	.	TRBD2	CASSLSLAGLTGELFF	TGTGCCAGCAGCTTAAGTCTAGCGGGCCTCACCGGGGAGCTGTTTTTT
TRBV6-6	TRBJ2-1	.	.	CASSSGRNEQFF	TGTGCCAGCAGTTCCGGCCGCAATGAGCAGTTCTTC
TRBV30	TRBJ2-3	.	.	CAWFWGSPAHNTDTQYF	TGTGCCTGGTTTTGGGGCAGTCCCGCACACAACACAGATACGCAGTATTTT
TRBV3-1/TRBV3-2	TRBJ2-7	few	.	CASSQGGAGEQYF	TGTGCCAGCAGCCAAGGTGGGGCCGGGGAGCAGTACTTC
TRBV29-1	TRBJ1-1	.	TRBD1	CSVERGGGEAFF	TGCAGCGTTGAGAGAGGGGGCGGTGAAGCTTTCTTT
TRBV3-1/TRBV3-2	TRBJ2-7	.	.	CASSQDYSGYWARHEQYF	TGTGCCAGCAGCCAAGATTATTCAGGGTATTGGGCCCGCCACGAGCAGTACTTC
TRBV5-6	TRBJ2-1	.	.	CASGIIRDEQFF	TGTGCCAGCGGTATAATCCGGGACGAGCAGTTCTTC
TRBV18	TRBJ2-3	.	TRBD2	CASSQLAGFDTQYF	TGTGCCAGCTCTCAGCTAGCGGGCTTTGATACGCAGTATTTT
TRBV18	TRBJ1-2	once	TRBD1	CASSPPTRTGSGGYTF	TGTGCCAGCTCACCACCGACCCGGACAGGGTCTGGTGGCTACACCTTC
TRBV20-1	TRBJ2-7	.	.	CSALYYEQYF	TGCAGTGCCCTCTATTACGAGCAGTACTTC
TRBV19	TRBJ1-5	few	TRBD1	CASSHPGTGAQPQHF	TGTGCCAGTAGTCACCCCGGGACAGGGGCTCAGCCCCAGCATTTT
TRBV7-2	TRBJ1-2	few	.	CASSLEDSSSRGYTF	TGTGCCAGCAGCTTAGAGGACAGCTCCTCTCGGGGCTACACCTTC
TRBV9	TRBJ1-1	.	TRBD1	CASSVLPGQGTTEAFF	TGTGCCAGCAGCGTTTTACCGGGACAGGGGACCACTGAAGCTTTCTTT
TRBV3-1/TRBV3-2	TRBJ2-2	.	TRBD2	CASSRRLAGNTGELFF	TGTGCCAGCAGCCGAAGACTAGCGGGAAACACCGGGGAGCTGTTTTTT
TRBV28	TRBJ1-3	.	.	CASSFQGSGNTIYF	TGTGCCAGCAGTTTTCAGGGCTCTGGAAACACCATATATTTT
TRBV6-5	TRBJ1-6	.	.	CASGRRNDNSPLHF	TGTGCCAGCGGCAGACGGAACGATAATTCACCCCTCCACTTT
TRBV6-5	TRBJ1-5	once	.	CASSRTGNQPQHF	TGTGCCAGCAGTCGGACAGGCAATCAGCCCCAGCATTTT
TRBV5-1	TRBJ2-3	.	.	CASRSGSSTDTQYF	TGCGCCAGCAGGAGTGGATCTAGCACAGATACGCAGTATTTT
TRBV18	TRBJ2-7	few	TRBD1	CASSPQGQGSYEQYF	TGTGCCAGCTCACCACAAGGACAGGGAAGCTACGAGCAGTACTTC
TRBV14	TRBJ2-7	.	.	CASSQESEGRRSVEQYF	TGTGCCAGCAGCCAAGAATCTGAGGGGCGAAGGTCTGTCGAGCAGTACTTC
TRBV7-9	TRBJ1-5	.	TRBD1	CASSLGLQGAGQPQHF	TGTGCCAGCAGCTTAGGATTACAGGGGGCAGGTCAGCCCCAGCATTTT
TRBV24-1	TRBJ2-6	.	.	CATSVGSGANVLTF	TGTGCCACCAGTGTGGGGTCTGGGGCCAACGTCCTGACTTTC
TRBV5-8	TRBJ2-7	.	.	CASSLADYEQYF	TGTGCCAGCAGCTTGGCAGACTACGAGCAGTACTTC
TRBV2	TRBJ1-1	few	TRBD1	CASTGQGDTEAFF	TGTGCCAGCACGGGACAGGGGGACACTGAAGCTTTCTTT
TRBV2	TRBJ1-1	.	.	CASSAPEGENTEAFF	TGTGCCAGCAGTGCCCCGGAAGGGGAGAACACTGAAGCTTTCTTT